This TCR beta chain derives from a study of Graves' ophthalmopathy and Graves' hyperthyroidism (dated by TCRdb to 2017 to 2018). Concerning the study at large: Peripheral blood was collected at initial diagnosis, before any treatment. To tell Graves' ophthalmopathy apart from Graves' hyperthyroidism, and to predict which patients would progress to ophthalmopathy, the study relied on TCR beta repertoire signatures. To explore V-J signatures that separate ophthalmopathy from hyperthyroidism, a discovery set of about a hundred patients was enrolled, consisting of approximately 44 with ophthalmopathy and fewer than 60 with stable hyperthyroidism. In about six hyperthyroidism patients, the T-cell repertoire of thyroid tissue was compared with the T-cell repertoire of blood. Once sampling was done, hyperthyroidism patients were given methimazole at a starting dose of 30 mg daily, while ophthalmopathy patients were given high-dose intravenous methylprednisolone. For independent validation, a separate cohort was made up of about 18 hyperthyroidism patients plus 17 patients who later progressed from hyperthyroidism to ophthalmopathy. In total, 135 blood samples were TCR-sequenced: around 42 ophthalmopathy, roughly 77 hyperthyroidism and approximately 17 hyperthyroidism-to-ophthalmopathy patients.

Ophthalmopathy patients had moderately to severely active disease, Clinical Activity Score of at least 3, NOSPECS grade of at least 4, and disease duration under 3 months. Patients with other autoimmune diseases, uncontrolled infections, pregnancy or lactation were excluded. Diagnosis relied on clinical symptoms, serum thyroxine, TRAb, thyroid ultrasound and orbital computed tomography. Using Ficoll-Paque density gradient centrifugation, PBMCs were isolated from 10 ml of fresh peripheral blood. Total RNA was extracted with Trizol reagent and quality-checked on an Agilent 2100 Bioanalyzer. Study-wide findings and limitations: Most expanded thyroid clonotypes with a frequency above 0.001 also appeared in blood, which suggests that blood repertoires may reflect the immune response in the thyroid. In validation, the model predicted ophthalmopathy progression with 55% to 71% sensitivity and 72.22% specificity; some 13 predicted patients were CT-confirmed with GO in a median of approximately 6.5 months. The 13-signature model separated ophthalmopathy from stable hyperthyroidism with approximately 90% sensitivity and less than 83% specificity in cross-validation, and 80%/75% in the test set. Sample size was not predetermined statistically, and investigators were not blinded to group allocation.

Spanning cysteine to phenylalanine, the CDR3 consists of 13 amino acids. Of all the DNA, just the CDR3 is kept, 39 bases in frame from base 1. The germline V gene supplies CDR1 MNHNS and CDR2 SASEGT. Trimming takes 6 bases from V and 2 bases from J, and the germline ends sit 11 bases apart. For repertoire sequencing, the TCR beta CDR3 regions were amplified from RNA transcripts. The first round of RT-PCR was done with HTBI primers and the Qiagen OneStep RT-PCR kit, and was followed by a second round of multiplex PCR, then size selection and purification. Sequencing of the libraries was carried out on an Illumina HiSeq2000 in paired-end mode with 100 bp reads. In the authors' own workflow: SOAPnuke was used to process the reads, throwing out any read that had adapters, had uncalled bases, had a mean Phred below 15, or lacked an exact constant-primer or identifier match. COPE v1.2.5 was used to merge the high-quality paired reads. Each unique nucleotide sequence was defined as a clonotype, and clonotypes were aligned to IMGT TRB V, D and J references with MiTCR v1.1. Analysis was restricted to V-J combinations with a frequency above 0.0001, which covered 99.2% of repertoires. For each V-J combination, a TCR clonal expansion and chaos score was defined as the ratio of F50 clonal expansion to chaos observed in the TCRdist matrix. Features were reduced by Welch's t-statistics and random forest to more than 10 V-J combinations, which fed a naive Bayes classifier. The similarity between thyroid and blood repertoires was quantified using the Morisita-Horn index. TCRdb itself trimmed the public reads at Q25 with fastp, ran MiXCR and retained productive beta chains. Entries are consolidated by CDR3 protein sequence, retaining the most common genes and DNA. These V and J calls are TCRdb output, not the study's own analysis. In this sample the table shows 300,000 to 350,000 distinct CDR3 sequences, roughly 17% of which occur a single time. The ten largest account for about 12% of the sample.

In its sample, this clonotype was seen a few times. The target of this receptor is not known. It has no much larger one-base neighbor in the sample; base qualities were not kept. The sequenced material came from peripheral blood. The receptor's source is an adult man with Graves' ophthalmopathy. The sequence joins TRBV6-1 to TRBJ2-7; TRBD2 is a possible D gene, resting on 6 matching bases. The CDR3 here reads CASRPREAYEQYF. The sequenced DNA is TGTGCCAGCAGACCGAGGGAGGCCTACGAGCAGTACTTC.